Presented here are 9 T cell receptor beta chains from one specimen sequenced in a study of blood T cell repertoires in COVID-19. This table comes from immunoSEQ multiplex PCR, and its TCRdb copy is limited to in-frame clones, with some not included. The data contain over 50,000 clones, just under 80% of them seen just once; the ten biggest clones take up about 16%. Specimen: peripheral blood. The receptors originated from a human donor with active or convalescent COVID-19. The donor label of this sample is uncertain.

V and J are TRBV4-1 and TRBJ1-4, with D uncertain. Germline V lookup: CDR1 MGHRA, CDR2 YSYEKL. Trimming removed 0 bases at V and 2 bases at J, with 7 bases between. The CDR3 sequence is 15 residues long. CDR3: CASSQDFETNEKLFF. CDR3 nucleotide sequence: TGCGCCAGCAGCCAAGATTTTGAGACTAATGAAAAACTGTTTTTT.

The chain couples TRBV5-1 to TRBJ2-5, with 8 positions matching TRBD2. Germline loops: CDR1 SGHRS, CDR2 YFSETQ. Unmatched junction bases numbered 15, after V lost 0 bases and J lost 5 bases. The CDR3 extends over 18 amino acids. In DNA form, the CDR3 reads TGCGCCAGCAGCTTGGTCCCACTAGCGGTCAGAGGGGGGGAGACCCAGTACTTC. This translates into CASSLVPLAVRGGETQYF.

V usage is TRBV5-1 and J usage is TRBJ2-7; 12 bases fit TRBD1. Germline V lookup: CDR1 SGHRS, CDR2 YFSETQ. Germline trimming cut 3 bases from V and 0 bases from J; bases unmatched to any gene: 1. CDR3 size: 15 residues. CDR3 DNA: TGCGCCAGCAGCTGGGGACAGGGGGCCTCCTACGAGCAGTACTTC. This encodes CASSWGQGASYEQYF.

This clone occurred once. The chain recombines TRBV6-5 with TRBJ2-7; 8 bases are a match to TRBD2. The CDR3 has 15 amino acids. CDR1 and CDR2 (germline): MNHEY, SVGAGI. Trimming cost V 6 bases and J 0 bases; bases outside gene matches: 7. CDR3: CASRLAEPVSYEQYF. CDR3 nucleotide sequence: TGTGCCAGCAGACTAGCGGAACCCGTCTCCTACGAGCAGTACTTC.

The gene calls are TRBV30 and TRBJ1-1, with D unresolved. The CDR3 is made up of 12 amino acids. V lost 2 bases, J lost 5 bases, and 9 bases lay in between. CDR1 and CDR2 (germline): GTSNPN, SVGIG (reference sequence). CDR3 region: CAWSSPGTEAFF. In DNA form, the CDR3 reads TGTGCCTGGAGTTCCCCCGGGACTGAAGCTTTCTTT.

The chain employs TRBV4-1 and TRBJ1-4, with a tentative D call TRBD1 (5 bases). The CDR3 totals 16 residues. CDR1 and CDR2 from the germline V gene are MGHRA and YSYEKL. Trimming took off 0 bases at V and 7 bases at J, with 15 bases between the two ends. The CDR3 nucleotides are TGCGCCAGCAGCCAAGATGGGGCCAGGTTAGGTGAAAAACTGTTTTTT. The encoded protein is CASSQDGARLGEKLFF.

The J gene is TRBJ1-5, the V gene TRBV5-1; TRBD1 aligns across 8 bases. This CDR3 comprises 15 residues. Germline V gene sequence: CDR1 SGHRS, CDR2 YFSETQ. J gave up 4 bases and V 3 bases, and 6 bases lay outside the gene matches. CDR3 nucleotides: TGCGCCAGCAGCTCCGGACAGGGTAGGAATCAGCCCCAGCATTTT. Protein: CASSSGQGRNQPQHF.

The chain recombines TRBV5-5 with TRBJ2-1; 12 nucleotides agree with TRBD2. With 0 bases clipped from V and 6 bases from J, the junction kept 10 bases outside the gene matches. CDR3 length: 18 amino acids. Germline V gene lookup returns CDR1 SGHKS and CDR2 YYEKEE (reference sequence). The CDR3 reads CASSLAPLAGGRSNEQFF. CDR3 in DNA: TGTGCCAGCAGCTTGGCCCCCCTAGCGGGAGGGCGGTCCAATGAGCAGTTCTTC.

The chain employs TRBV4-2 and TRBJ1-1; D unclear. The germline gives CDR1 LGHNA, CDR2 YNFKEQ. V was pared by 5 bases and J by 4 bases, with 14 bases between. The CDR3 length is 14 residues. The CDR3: CASSRKREGTEAFF. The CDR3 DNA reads TGTGCCAGCAGCAGAAAAAGGGAGGGCACTGAAGCTTTCTTT.